Listed here are 11 T cell receptor beta chains from one sample, sequenced in a study of regulatory T cells in long-lasting Graves disease. Regarding time point: newly diagnosed GD, antithyroid drugs for less than 3 months. The TCR library was made from RNA that had been extracted from PBMCs in TRIzol. Combining iRepertoire HTBI primers with Arm-PCR of CDR3 regions, the authors built TCR beta libraries. Using its own MiXCR run on the multiplex PCR reads, TCRdb lists one record per CDR3 protein. The profile shows about 310,000 distinct CDR3 sequences, over 15% of them singletons. Specimen: peripheral blood mononuclear cells (PBMCs), collected at new diagnosis, from a patient treated with antithyroid drugs. The source of these receptors is a female donor with Graves disease.

This clonotype has at least ten counts. The CDR3: CSVEGGQERYF. CDR3 nucleotide sequence: TGCAGCGTTGAAGGGGGCCAGGAGAGGTACTTC. This chain connects TRBV29-1 to TRBJ2-7, with D perhaps matching TRBD1 (5 bases). V lost 1 base to trimming and J lost 12 bases, with 13 bases between them. Per the germline V gene, CDR1 is SQVTM and CDR2 is ANQGSEA. CDR3 length: 11 amino acids.

The genes are TRBV11-2 and TRBJ1-4, with 7 bases lining up with TRBD1. Trimming removed 6 bases from V and 7 bases from J; junction bases left unmatched: 11. CDR1 and CDR2 (germline): SGHAT, FQNNGV. The CDR3 spans 15 residues. CDR3 in amino acids: CASRGGQDRIEKLFF. DNA of the CDR3: TGTGCCAGCAGAGGTGGACAGGATCGGATTGAAAAACTGTTTTTT.

This clonotype has ten or more counts. This chain connects TRBV15 to TRBJ2-7; TRBD1 aligns across 9 bases. V shed 0 bases and J 2 bases; nucleotides not matched to a gene: 2. This CDR3 region has 15 residues. The germline gives CDR1 LNHNV, CDR2 YYDKDF (reference sequence). The CDR3 sequence is CATSREGTGTYEQYF. The CDR3 coding sequence is TGTGCCACCAGCAGAGAAGGGACAGGGACCTACGAGCAGTACTTC. The full variable domain, with the rest looked up from reference TRBV15 and TRBJ2-7, is DAMVIQNPRYQVTQFGKPVTLSCSQTLNHNVMYWYQQKSSQAPKLLFHYYDKDFNNEADTPDNFQSRRPNTSFCFLDIRSPGLGDTAMYLCATSREGTGTYEQYFGPGTRLTVT.

This clonotype was detected ten times or more. J is TRBJ1-4 and V is TRBV28, with 8 bases fitting TRBD1. V lost 4 bases to trimming and J lost 3 bases; unmatched junction nucleotides: 7. The CDR3 has 16 amino acids. Germline-derived CDR1 and CDR2 are MDHEN and SYDVKM. For the CDR3, the DNA is TGTGCCAGCAGTTCGCTCGGACAGGGCTCTAATGAAAAACTGTTTTTT. Protein product: CASSSLGQGSNEKLFF. The complete variable domain, with remaining parts taken from reference TRBV28 and TRBJ1-4, reads DVKVTQSSRYLVKRTGEKVFLECVQDMDHENMFWYRQDPGLGLRLIYFSYDVKMKEKGDIPEGYSVSREKKERFSLILESASTNQTSMYLCASSSLGQGSNEKLFFGSGTQLSVL.

The chain uses TRBV15 and TRBJ2-1; TRBD1 aligns across 7 bases. Germline CDR1 reads LNHNV; CDR2 reads YYDKDF (reference sequence). J gave up 4 bases and V 1 base, and 13 bases lay outside the gene matches. CDR3 length equals 18 residues. As DNA, the CDR3 is TGTGCCACCAGCAGAGGATCCACCGGGACAGCCAATTACAATGAGCAGTTCTTC. Translating gives CATSRGSTGTANYNEQFF.

The sample holds many counts of this clonotype. The chain employs TRBV11-3 and TRBJ2-2, with 7 bases identical to TRBD1. Trimming at V came to 3 bases and at J to 6 bases, leaving 10 bases not matched to a gene. CDR3 length: 16 residues. Germline loops: CDR1 SGHNT, CDR2 YENEEA. CDR3 DNA: TGTGCCAGCAGCTTTCTCCGGGACAGCTGGGCCGGGGAGCTGTTTTTT. This encodes CASSFLRDSWAGELFF.

The V and J genes are TRBV11-2 and TRBJ1-3; D not resolved. CDR3 length: 15 amino acids. Trimming shortened V by 1 base and J by 6 bases, and 13 bases separated the two germline ends. The germline V gene has CDR1 SGHAT and CDR2 FQNNGV. CDR3 coding DNA: TGTGCCAGCAGCTTAGTAGGTCGGCTTGTAAACACCATATATTTT. The encoded protein is CASSLVGRLVNTIYF.

This clonotype was seen ten or more times. The chain recombines TRBV7-3 with TRBJ2-1; the match to TRBD2 covers 7 bases. Germline CDR1 SGHTA, CDR2 FQGTGA. Trimming took 0 bases from V and 4 from J; bases not matched to a gene: 9. The CDR3 is 17 residues long. The CDR3 DNA reads as TGTGCCAGCAGCTTAACGGGGGTCGCGGGAGCGTACAATGAGCAGTTCTTC. Its translation is CASSLTGVAGAYNEQFF.

This clonotype was found many times. The chain carries TRBV6-1 and TRBJ2-3, with 10 bases identical to TRBD2. The CDR3 consists of 13 residues. V trimming: 6 bases; J trimming: 8 bases; junction bases outside the gene matches: 5. The V gene's germline CDR1 is MNHNS and CDR2 SASEGT. The chain's CDR3 is CASSLQREGTQYF. In nucleotides, the CDR3 is TGTGCCAGCAGCCTCCAGCGGGAGGGTACGCAGTATTTT.

The V gene is TRBV11-2, the J gene TRBJ1-3; D unresolved. V lost 3 bases, J lost 2 bases, and 8 bases lay in between. The length of the CDR3 is 14 residues. Looked up from germline, CDR1 is SGHAT and CDR2 is FQNNGV. CDR3 DNA: TGTGCCAGCAGCTTGGCCGGTGCTGGAAACACCATATATTTT. This gives the protein CASSLAGAGNTIYF.

Regarding this clonotype: Possible read error: a much larger clone is one base away. The CDR3 loop is CASSEVGVTGYIF. Here the CDR3 DNA reads TGTGCCAGCAGTGAAGTAGGAGTCACGGGCTACATCTTC. The J gene is TRBJ1-2, the V gene TRBV2; no clear D gene. The germline V gene encodes CDR1 SNHLY and CDR2 FYNNEI. This CDR3 has 13 amino acids.